The 8 T cell receptor beta chains below were found in one sample sequenced in a study of blood T cell repertoires in COVID-19. The protocol was immunoSEQ multiplex PCR, while the TCRdb copy is restricted to in-frame clones and leaves out a portion. The sample contains some 120,000 clones, around 85% of which appear only once. Source material: peripheral blood. Receptors were obtained from a human donor in a cohort sampled during active COVID-19.

The CDR3 bases are TGTGCCAGCAGGGTTGGGACAGGGCGAGAGAATAAGCAGTTCTTC. This gives the protein CASRVGTGRENKQFF. V and J are TRBV5-6 and TRBJ2-1; 9 nucleotides agree with TRBD1. Germline CDR1 reads SGHDT; CDR2 reads YYEEEE. With V trimmed by 5 bases and J by 11 bases, 14 bases remained unmatched. The CDR3 runs to 15 residues.

The V call is TRBV12-3 or TRBV12-4, the J call TRBJ2-7; D is perhaps TRBD1 (6 bases). CDR3 length equals 12 residues. Trimming took off 8 bases at V and 4 bases at J, with 12 bases between the two ends. The CDR3, as DNA: TGTGCCAGCGGAACAGGGAATTACGAGCAGTACTTC. The encoded protein is CASGTGNYEQYF.

V is TRBV5-1 and J is TRBJ2-3; 9 nucleotides align to TRBD2. The trim removed 3 bases at V and 2 bases at J, leaving 1 base unmatched. Germline V CDR1 and CDR2: SGHRS, YFSETQ. This CDR3 spans 14 amino acids. As DNA, the CDR3 is TGCGCCAGCAGCTCTAGCGGGGTCACAGATACGCAGTATTTT. Translating gives CASSSSGVTDTQYF.

This rearrangement joins TRBV5-4 to TRBJ2-7, with a weak D call TRBD1 (6 bases). This CDR3 has 13 amino acids. V was clipped by 4 bases and J by 4 bases, with 12 bases between them. CDR1 is SGHNT, CDR2 YYREEE, per germline (reference sequence). The CDR3 loop is CASSATGYYEQYV. Written as DNA, the CDR3 is TGTGCCAGCAGCGCGACAGGTTATTACGAGCAGTACGTC.

V is TRBV25-1 and J is TRBJ2-6; 8 positions match TRBD1. Germline V gene data show CDR1 as MGHDK and CDR2 as SYGVNS. The V segment lost 2 bases and the J segment 0 bases; nucleotides outside the gene matches: 3. This CDR3 has 17 amino acids. The chain's CDR3 is CASSEQGALSGANVLTF. The CDR3 DNA reads as TGTGCCAGCAGTGAACAGGGGGCCCTCTCTGGGGCCAACGTCCTGACTTTC.

The chain is built from TRBV3-1 (or the pseudogene TRBV3-2) and TRBJ1-2; 8 nucleotides agree with TRBD1. Looked up from germline, CDR1 is LGHDT and CDR2 is YNNKEL (reference sequence). This CDR3 has 13 amino acids. After removal of 4 bases from V and 4 bases from J, the junction contained 2 bases not matched to a gene. This CDR3 is CASSPGTGYGYTF. CDR3 in DNA: TGTGCCAGCAGCCCCGGGACAGGCTATGGCTACACCTTC.

This chain links TRBV7-2 with TRBJ2-7; perhaps TRBD1 as D (5 bases). Per the germline V gene, CDR1 is SGHTA and CDR2 is FQGNSA. The CDR3 covers 18 residues. The V end lost 2 bases, the J end lost 3 bases, and 23 bases lay between the germline ends. The CDR3 sequence: CASSLFPSDSLGFYEQYV. DNA for the CDR3: TGTGCCAGCAGCTTATTCCCCAGCGACAGCCTGGGGTTCTACGAGCAGTACGTC.

DNA of the CDR3: TGCGCCAGCAGAAGGGACAGGGGGTCTAACTCAAACTCTGGAAACACCATATATTTT. This gives the protein CASRRDRGSNSNSGNTIYF. The J gene is TRBJ1-3, the V gene TRBV5-1; the match to TRBD1 covers 11 bases. The V segment lost 5 bases and the J segment 0 bases; nucleotides outside the gene matches: 13. Germline V gene data show CDR1 as SGHRS and CDR2 as YFSETQ. CDR3 size: 19 residues.